This T cell receptor beta chain was recorded in a study of T cells in localized non-small cell lung cancer (dated by TCRdb to 2020 to 2022). Regarding the research as a whole: The study examined T cell repertoires in hundreds of patients with early-stage NSCLC and compared tumors with uninvolved tumor-adjacent lungs. All 250 or so NSCLC patients in the cohort were treatment-naive and had localized lung tumors that were resected. Of the NSCLC patients, roughly 130 were male and approximately 100 were female, and the mean age was about 69 years. Here is what the overall study found, with its caveats: Longer overall survival was associated with higher blood T cell density, whereas shorter survival was associated with higher adjacent-lung clonality. Because multi-region tumor sequencing was not performed, intratumor heterogeneity could not be ruled out. Because the study design was exploratory, TCR variables were selected using unadjusted p-values without false-discovery rate correction. Uninvolved tumor-adjacent lung showed the highest T cell clonality, higher than tumor, which suggests more focused antigenic responses in the uninvolved tumor-adjacent lung. A median of 57 of the top 100 tumor clones turned up in the paired uninvolved adjacent lung, and 25 to 35 of those clones also ranked among the top 100 of that same adjacent lung.

The CDR3 goes from the cysteine to the phenylalanine over 15 residues. The entry retains the CDR3 DNA only, 45 bases that are in frame from base 1. CDR1 and CDR2 are drawn from the germline V gene: KGHSH, LQKENI. V is cut by 0 bases and J by 6 bases, and the space between the germline ends is 15 bases. This clone turned up a few times. It has no known antigen specificity. No much larger clonotype is one base removed from it; base qualities were not supplied. TCR beta CDR3 regions were sequenced from DNA using the immunoSEQ Assay. Concerning the study's data processing: To compute T cell density, TCR beta template counts were normalized to usable DNA, which was estimated by amplifying housekeeping genes. Richness was estimated using the preseqR package, with extrapolation to 400,000 templates for PBMC samples and to 120,000 templates for tissue samples. Clonality was defined as one minus Pielou's evenness. Tissue-enriched TCRs were identified by differential abundance testing using productive amino-acid clonotypes, minimum total count 5 and alpha 0.1. The Jaccard Index and the Morisita Overlap Index were used to measure how much the repertoires overlapped between compartments. TCR beta CDR3s were clustered by GLIPH together with public tetramer-defined viral CDR3s, and at least three viral sequences plus V-gene enrichment were required for viral motifs. TCRdb's version of the immuneACCESS table is confined to in-frame rearrangements and falls short of the full clone set. An unresolved V gene accounts for under half of the shortfall where checked; the remainder is of unknown origin. The V and J calls and the clone size are those of that table, but D and trimming were determined from the DNA. The sample yields about 30,000 clones; less than 90% were counted once. The ten largest account for about 2.9% of the sample.

At diagnosis, tumor, uninvolved tumor-adjacent lung and peripheral blood were collected and then preserved as a mix of FFPE and fresh-frozen material. For TCR repertoire profiling, the blood samples were analyzed as peripheral blood mononuclear cells. The starting material was peripheral blood, obtained before any cancer treatment. The receptor was derived from a female donor of 60 years or more with stage I lung adenocarcinoma. The V and J segments used are TRBV18 and TRBJ2-7; D gene: possibly TRBD2, on 5 matching bases. The CDR3 has the sequence CASSPPGGTGSEQYF. The sequence in DNA is TGTGCCAGCTCACCACCCGGAGGAACGGGGAGCGAGCAGTACTTC. With the rest looked up from the reference TRBV18 and TRBJ2-7 genes rather than sequenced, the full variable domain is NAGVMQNPRHLVRRRGQEARLRCSPMKGHSHVYWYRQLPEEGLKFMVYLQKENIIDESGMPKERFSAEFPKEGPSILRIQQVVRGDSAAYFCASSPPGGTGSEQYFGPGTRLTVT.